What follows are 21 T cell receptor beta chains derived from one specimen sequenced in a study of shared clonotypes between healthy human individuals. CD45RO-negative, CCR7-selected cells formed the naive CD8 fraction, which excluded terminally differentiated effector memory CD45RA+ cells. Method: immunoSEQ multiplex PCR; TCRdb's copy keeps in-frame clones and lacks some. The sample shows approximately 2,000,000 clones, 85% to 95% of them seen only once. Material: naive CD8+ T cells from PBMCs. The receptors stem from a man aged 18 to 30 in good health. Some clones in this sample may be carry-over from other donors' samples.

This clone was seen once. J is TRBJ1-2 and V is TRBV6-1; TRBD1 aligns across 9 bases. Per germline, CDR1 MNHNS and CDR2 SASEGT. V dropped 6 bases and J dropped 5; count of bases not matched to a gene: 7. This CDR3 has 14 amino acids. CDR3 bases: TGTGCCAGCAGGGCCCCCGGGACAGGGTATGGCTACACCTTC. Residues: CASRAPGTGYGYTF.

CDR3 amino acids: CASSQRLAGLEQFF. For the CDR3, the DNA is TGCGCCAGCAGCCAAAGACTAGCGGGGCTTGAGCAGTTCTTC. The chain couples TRBV4-1 to TRBJ2-1; TRBD2 matches at 11 bases. V was clipped by 2 bases and J by 9 bases; unmatched bases: 3. Germline CDR1 is MGHRA and CDR2 is YSYEKL. The length of the CDR3 is 14 residues.

The chain recombines TRBV18 with TRBJ1-5, with 7 bases matching TRBD1. V lost 3 bases to trimming and J lost 0 bases; unmatched junction nucleotides: 2. Germline V lookup: CDR1 KGHSH, CDR2 LQKENI. The CDR3 extends over 15 amino acids. The CDR3 DNA reads as TGTGCCAGCTCACCCGACAGGGATAGCAATCAGCCCCAGCATTTT. It specifies CASSPDRDSNQPQHF.

This sequence joins TRBV7-8 and TRBJ2-1; D possibly corresponds to TRBD1 (6 bases). The CDR3 length is 18 residues. V lost 3 bases, J lost 3 bases, and 21 bases lay in between. Germline assignment: CDR1 SGHVS and CDR2 FQNEAQ. The DNA of the CDR3 is TGTGCCAGCAGCTTGGGTATCAGGGACATGCATTACTACAATGAGCAGTTCTTC. It specifies CASSLGIRDMHYYNEQFF.

This clone was seen once. The sample contains more than one DNA sequence encoding this CDR3. CDR3 in amino acids: CASSPTGGGYEQYF. The CDR3 DNA reads as TGTGCCAGCAGTCCTACAGGGGGAGGCTACGAGCAGTACTTC. The gene calls are TRBV27 and TRBJ2-7; 8 nucleotides align to TRBD1. This CDR3 has 14 amino acids. Germline CDR1 MNHEY, CDR2 SMNVEV (reference sequence). Trimming cost V 5 bases and J 3 bases; bases outside gene matches: 6.

This rearrangement joins TRBV10-3 to TRBJ1-1; 7 bases fit TRBD1. The J segment lost 3 bases and the V segment lost 6 bases, leaving 7 bases of the junction unmatched. CDR1 and CDR2 (germline): ENHRY, SYGVKD. The CDR3 length is 14 residues. The CDR3: CAIRLRGRDTEAFF. As DNA, the CDR3 is TGTGCCATCAGACTCAGGGGGAGGGACACTGAAGCTTTCTTT.

The chain recombines TRBV5-1 with TRBJ2-7; TRBD2 is a possible D gene (6 bases). Germline lookup yields CDR1 SGHRS and CDR2 YFSETQ. The CDR3 has 16 amino acids. Trimming removed 4 bases at V and 0 bases at J, with 17 bases between. For the CDR3, the DNA is TGCGCCAGCAGCCCGGGCCTGGGACTGACCTCCTACGAGCAGTACTTC. Translated, it gives CASSPGLGLTSYEQYF.

Regarding this clone: At the DNA level, this CDR3 is encoded by other sequences in the same sample as well. The chain joins TRBV27 to TRBJ2-7; D is ambiguous. This CDR3 contains 13 residues. Trimming left V 5 bases short and J 1 base short, with 9 bases between. Germline V lookup: CDR1 MNHEY, CDR2 SMNVEV (reference sequence). The CDR3 coding sequence is TGTGCCAGCAGTCCCGGACGGTCCTACGAGCAGTACTTC. This sequence encodes CASSPGRSYEQYF.

The chain joins TRBV28 to TRBJ1-4, with D possibly TRBD1 on 6 matching bases. The CDR3 is made up of 16 amino acids. Germline values: CDR1 MDHEN, CDR2 SYDVKM. V lost 2 bases to trimming and J lost 5 bases, with 15 bases between them. The CDR3 DNA reads TGTGCCAGCAGTTTAGGCAGGGGCTTGAAAAATGAAAAACTGTTTTTT. Its protein is CASSLGRGLKNEKLFF.

Note on this clone: Distinct nucleotide sequences in the sample also encode this CDR3. The chain carries TRBV7-9 and TRBJ2-1; D might be TRBD1 (5 bases). The CDR3 loop spans 15 amino acids. Looked up from germline, CDR1 is SEHNR and CDR2 is FQNEAQ (reference sequence). The V gene lost 0 bases and the J gene lost 2 bases, with 8 bases spanning the gap. CDR3 DNA: TGTGCCAGCAGCTTAGCTCAGGGTACCTACAATGAGCAGTTCTTC. Its protein is CASSLAQGTYNEQFF.

In DNA form, the CDR3 reads TGTGCCAGCAGCTTACCAGACCCCCGGGGGGCTTTCTTT. This codes for CASSLPDPRGAFF. This chain joins TRBV7-8 and TRBJ1-1; D is possibly TRBD1 (5 bases). CDR1 is SGHVS and CDR2 is FQNEAQ in the germline V gene. Deletions cut 2 bases from V and 11 bases from J, with 15 bases between. This CDR3 is built from 13 residues.

This chain connects TRBV7-2 to TRBJ2-7, with D possibly called TRBD1 or TRBD2 (5 bases each). Germline CDR1 reads SGHTA; CDR2 reads FQGNSA. V shed 4 bases and J shed 6 bases, with 10 bases lying between them. The CDR3 loop spans 12 amino acids. The CDR3 reads CASSSRDVEQYF. The DNA for the CDR3 is TGTGCCAGCAGCTCCCGGGACGTCGAGCAGTACTTC.

The rearrangement links TRBV9 to TRBJ1-1, with 10 bases matching TRBD1. The CDR3 extends over 15 amino acids. CDR1 is SGDLS and CDR2 is YYNGEE in the germline V gene. The ends lost 4 bases at V and 7 bases at J; junction bases unmatched: 10. In DNA form, the CDR3 reads TGTGCCAGCAGCCCCTCGGGACAGGGGTCCAGTGAAGCTTTCTTT. This codes for CASSPSGQGSSEAFF.

This chain links TRBV7-9 with TRBJ2-3; a possible D gene is TRBD1 (5 bases). In germline, CDR1 is SEHNR, CDR2 FQNEAQ (reference sequence). The ends were cut back, 4 bases at V and 2 bases at J, with 22 bases in the middle. The CDR3 is made up of 18 amino acids. DNA of the CDR3: TGTGCCAGCAGCTCCCCATCCCGTTCCCAGGGATCCACAGATACGCAGTATTTT. Its protein is CASSSPSRSQGSTDTQYF.

The rearrangement joins TRBV25-1 to TRBJ1-6; 9 bases are shared with TRBD1. V was clipped by 10 bases and J by 5 bases; unmatched bases: 6. CDR3 length: 14 amino acids. Looked up from germline, CDR1 is MGHDK and CDR2 is SYGVNS. In nucleotides, the CDR3 is TGTGCCACCGCGACAGGGGGACATAATTCACCCCTCCACTTT. Its translation is CATATGGHNSPLHF.

The chain combines TRBV19 with TRBJ1-1, with 7 bases matching TRBD1. The CDR3 length is 14 residues. With 3 bases clipped from V and 5 bases from J, the junction kept 6 bases outside the gene matches. Germline values: CDR1 LNHDA, CDR2 SQIVND (reference sequence). The CDR3 reads CASSMGEGATEAFF. The CDR3 bases are TGTGCCAGTAGTATGGGGGAGGGGGCGACTGAAGCTTTCTTT.

The chain carries TRBV5-1 and TRBJ2-3; TRBD2 matches at 12 bases. Germline CDR1 SGHRS, CDR2 YFSETQ. The CDR3 contains 18 residues. With V trimmed by 0 bases and J by 3 bases, 8 bases remained unmatched. The CDR3 loop reads CASSLGLAGEGLTDTQYF. The CDR3 coding sequence is TGCGCCAGCAGCTTGGGACTAGCGGGAGAGGGACTGACAGATACGCAGTATTTT.

The J gene is TRBJ1-1, the V gene TRBV29-1; unclear D gene. The V gene lost 6 bases and the J gene lost 0 bases, with 8 bases spanning the gap. Germline values: CDR1 SQVTM, CDR2 ANQGSEA. The CDR3 is made up of 12 amino acids. The CDR3, as DNA: TGCAGCGTCAGGACGGTGAACACTGAAGCTTTCTTT. Protein sequence: CSVRTVNTEAFF.

The chain combines TRBV7-9 with TRBJ2-1; D ambiguous. The CDR3 is made up of 12 amino acids. Germline-derived CDR1 and CDR2 are SEHNR and FQNEAQ (reference sequence). V lost 8 bases, J lost 8 bases, and 13 bases lay in between. CDR3 residues: CASLRPFDEQFF. The CDR3 DNA is TGTGCCAGCTTGCGCCCGTTCGATGAGCAGTTCTTC.

V is TRBV25-1 and J is TRBJ2-1, with a weak D call TRBD2 (5 bases). Germline V gives CDR1 MGHDK, CDR2 SYGVNS. Trimming left V 5 bases short and J 9 bases short, with 17 bases between. The CDR3 totals 14 residues. CDR3 residues: CASSKQIRETEQFF. The CDR3 nucleotides are TGTGCCAGCAGTAAACAAATTCGGGAAACTGAGCAGTTCTTC. Drawing the rest from reference TRBV25-1 and TRBJ2-1, the complete variable domain is EADIYQTPRYLVIGTGKKITLECSQTMGHDKMYWYQQDPGMELHLIHYSYGVNSTEKGDLSSESTVSRIRTEHFPLTLESARPSHTSQYLCASSKQIRETEQFFGPGTRLTVL.

The genes are TRBV4-2 and TRBJ2-3; TRBD2 matches 7 bases. The CDR3 extends over 19 amino acids. V lost 2 bases to trimming and J lost 4 bases; unmatched junction nucleotides: 18. Looked up from germline, CDR1 is LGHNA and CDR2 is YNFKEQ. The CDR3 DNA sequence: TGTGCCAGCAGCCAAACGTCGAGGACTAGTGTTTTCGGCCCAGATACGCAGTATTTT. This translates into CASSQTSRTSVFGPDTQYF.